This T cell receptor (beta chain) was retrieved from a study of CD8+ T cells in alopecia areata. General study findings and limits: Higher clonality and more expanded CD8+ clones appeared in lesional than normal scalp.

RNA extraction was followed by reverse transcription into cDNA, which acted as the sequencing template. Measured with immunoSEQ multiplex PCR; TCRdb has only the in-frame clones, and not every one. The specimen has over 250,000 clones, none found just once. About this clone: Its antigen remains unknown. Genes and germline come from the mouse. The CDR3 goes on 4 residues after the read ends, and that part is filled in from the germline J gene.

Combined cutaneous lymph node cells underwent sorting by CD4, CD8alpha, NKG2D, NKG2ACE and additional markers. Germline assignment: CDR1 FNHDT and CDR2 SITEND (reference sequence). With 5 bases clipped from V and 3 bases from J, the junction kept 7 bases outside the gene matches. CDR3 length: 15 residues. The gene calls are TRBV19 and TRBJ2-5; 9 positions match TRBD2. Sequencing input: CD4+ T cells sorted from a lymph node. This clonotype was sampled from a C3H/HeJ mouse with alopecia areata. The strain is characterized by the MHC haplotype H2-k. Partial CDR3 DNA: TGTGCCAGCAGGCCGACTGGGGGAGGGCAAGAC. As protein: CASRPTGGGQD. The CDR3 reads in full as CASRPTGGGQDTQYF.